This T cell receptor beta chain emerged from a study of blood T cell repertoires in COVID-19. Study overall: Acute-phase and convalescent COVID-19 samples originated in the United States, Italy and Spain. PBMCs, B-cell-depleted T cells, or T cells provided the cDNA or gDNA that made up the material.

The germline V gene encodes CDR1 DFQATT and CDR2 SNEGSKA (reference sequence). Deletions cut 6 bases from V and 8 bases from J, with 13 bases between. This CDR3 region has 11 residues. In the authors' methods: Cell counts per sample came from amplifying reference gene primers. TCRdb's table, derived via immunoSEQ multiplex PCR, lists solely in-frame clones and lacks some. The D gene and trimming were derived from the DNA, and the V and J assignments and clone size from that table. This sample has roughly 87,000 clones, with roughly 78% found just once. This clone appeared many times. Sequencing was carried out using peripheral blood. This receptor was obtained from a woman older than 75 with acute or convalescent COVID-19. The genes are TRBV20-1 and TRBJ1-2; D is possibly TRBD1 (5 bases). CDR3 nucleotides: TGCAGTGCCGGCGGGGCTGGAGGCTACACCTTC. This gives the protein CSAGGAGGYTF.